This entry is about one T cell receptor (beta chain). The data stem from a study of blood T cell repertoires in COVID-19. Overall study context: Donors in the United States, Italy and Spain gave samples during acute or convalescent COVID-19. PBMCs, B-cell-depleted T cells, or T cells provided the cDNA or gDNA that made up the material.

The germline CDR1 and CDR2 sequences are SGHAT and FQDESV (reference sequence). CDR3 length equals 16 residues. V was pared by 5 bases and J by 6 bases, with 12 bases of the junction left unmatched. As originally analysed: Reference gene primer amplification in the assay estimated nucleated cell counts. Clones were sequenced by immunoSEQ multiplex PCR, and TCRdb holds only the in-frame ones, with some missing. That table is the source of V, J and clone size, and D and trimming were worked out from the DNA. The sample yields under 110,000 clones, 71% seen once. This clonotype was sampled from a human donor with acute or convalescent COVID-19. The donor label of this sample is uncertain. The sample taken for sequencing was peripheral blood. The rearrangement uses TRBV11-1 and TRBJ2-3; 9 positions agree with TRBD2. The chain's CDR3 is CASSTQGSGGPDTQYF. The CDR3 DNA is TGTGCCAGCAGCACCCAGGGGAGCGGGGGGCCGGATACGCAGTATTTT.